The rows below give T cell receptor beta chains drawn from one sample of a study of blood T cell repertoires in COVID-19. Generated by immunoSEQ multiplex PCR, the TCRdb table keeps only in-frame clones and is missing some. The sample lists 450,000 to 500,000 clones; roughly 85% were seen once. Sample: peripheral blood. Receptors originate from a human donor in a cohort sampled during active COVID-19. CDR3s include the opening cysteine and the closing phenylalanine or tryptophan. D genes are given only for firm matches. Only part of the rows carry a size: once, few, many, or a class if the clone is expanded.

TRBJ2-2 | TRBD2 | TRBV4-2 | . | TGTGCCAGCAGCCAGGAGGGACTAGCGGAGGCGAACACCGGGGAGCTGTTTTTT | CASSQEGLAEANTGELFF
TRBJ1-2 | . | TRBV20-1 | . | TGCAGTGCTACCTACAGGGACGGCTACACCTTC | CSATYRDGYTF
TRBJ2-1 | TRBD2 | TRBV13 | . | TGTGCCAGCAGCGGCGAGACTAGCGGGAGGATCTCTGAAGAGCAGTTCTTC | CASSGETSGRISEEQFF
TRBJ2-2 | . | TRBV20-1 | . | TGCAGTGCTAGTAAGGGGACACTCACCGGGGAGCTGTTTTTT | CSASKGTLTGELFF
TRBJ1-5 | TRBD1 | TRBV19 | few | TGTGCCAGTAGTATAGAAAGACAGGGTGTTCAGCCCCAGCATTTT | CASSIERQGVQPQHF
TRBJ2-1 | TRBD2 | TRBV6-2/TRBV6-3 | . | TGTGCCAGCAGTGATAGCGGGAGGGGGGATGAGCAGTTCTTC | CASSDSGRGDEQFF
TRBJ2-1 | TRBD2 | TRBV20-1 | . | TGCAGTGCTAGTAAAACTAGCGGGAGGGTTTACAATGAGCAGTTCTTC | CSASKTSGRVYNEQFF
TRBJ2-2 | . | TRBV7-3 | . | TGTGCCAGCAGCTTAAGTGGCGGAGGGAACACCGGGGAGCTGTTTTTT | CASSLSGGGNTGELFF
TRBJ2-1 | . | TRBV11-2 | . | TGTGCCAGCAGGAGGGGGGGCAATGAGCAGTTCTTC | CASRRGGNEQFF
TRBJ2-1 | . | TRBV27 | . | TGTGCCAGCGCGCACGATGATAGCGAGGGTGGAAATGAGCAGTTCTTC | CASAHDDSEGGNEQFF
TRBJ2-2 | . | TRBV29-1 | . | TGCAGCGTTGAGCAGGGCCCGAACACCGGGGAGCTGTTTTTT | CSVEQGPNTGELFF
TRBJ2-2 | . | TRBV2 | . | TGTGCCAGCGCCTCCGGGGAGAACACCGGGGAGCTGTTTTTT | CASASGENTGELFF
TRBJ2-1 | TRBD1 | TRBV9 | . | TGTGCCAGCAGCGTACAGGGGGCCCCCTACAATGAGCAGTTCTTC | CASSVQGAPYNEQFF
TRBJ2-1 | TRBD2 | TRBV11-2 | . | TGTGCCAGCAGCTTAGGGACTAGCGGGAGTAATGAGCAGTTCTTC | CASSLGTSGSNEQFF
TRBJ2-7 | TRBD2 | TRBV7-2 | . | TGTGCCAGCAGCTTAGATGGGGGGGCGGGGGGATCCTACGAGCAGTACTTC | CASSLDGGAGGSYEQYF
TRBJ2-2 | . | TRBV6-4 | . | TGTGCCAGCAGTGACCCGGGATTTTCGCCCGGGGAGCTGTTTTTT | CASSDPGFSPGELFF
TRBJ2-7 | TRBD1 | TRBV6-6 | . | TGTGCCAGCAGTTTTCAACAGGGGTCTCCCTACGAGCAGTACTTC | CASSFQQGSPYEQYF
TRBJ1-1 | TRBD1 | TRBV30 | . | TGTGCCTGGGTCCGGGACAGGGGCGCTGAAGCTTTCTTT | CAWVRDRGAEAFF
TRBJ2-1 | TRBD2 | TRBV3-1/TRBV3-2 | . | TGTGCCAGCAGCCGGGCGGGAGCCTACAATGAGCAGTTCTTC | CASSRAGAYNEQFF
TRBJ1-2 | . | TRBV5-4 | . | TGTGCCAGCAGCTTGGGAACGGTTAAAAGTGGCTACACCTTC | CASSLGTVKSGYTF
TRBJ1-5 | . | TRBV6-6 | few | TGTGCCAGCAGTTACTCGAACGTCTATAGCAATCAGCCCCAGCATTTT | CASSYSNVYSNQPQHF
TRBJ1-1 | TRBD1 | TRBV28 | . | TGTGCCAGCAGTTTCCCTTTTGGGACAGGGAGCACTGAAGCTTTCTTT | CASSFPFGTGSTEAFF
TRBJ2-2 | . | TRBV25-1 | . | TGTGCCAGCAGCGAGAAGGGGGGGTCTCTTACCGGGGAGCTGTTTTTT | CASSEKGGSLTGELFF
TRBJ1-5 | TRBD1 | TRBV11-2 | . | TGTGCCAGCAGCCCCACGACAGGGTCAGGTCAGCCCCAGCATTTT | CASSPTTGSGQPQHF
TRBJ2-5 | TRBD1 | TRBV6-5 | . | TGTGCCAGCAGCCGTCCAACAGGGGGGGAGACCCAGTACTTC | CASSRPTGGETQYF
TRBJ2-5 | . | TRBV5-4 | once | TGTGCCAGCAGCAAGAGACAGGGGAGGGGGCAAGAGACCCAGTACTTC | CASSKRQGRGQETQYF
TRBJ2-7 | . | TRBV3-1/TRBV3-2 | . | TGTGCCAGCAGCCAAGTTGGCAAATCCCCCGAGCAGTACTTC | CASSQVGKSPEQYF
TRBJ2-5 | TRBD1 | TRBV5-1 | . | TGCGCCAGCAGCCACACAGGGGTGCGGCAAGAGACCCAGTACTTC | CASSHTGVRQETQYF
TRBJ1-5 | TRBD1 | TRBV7-9 | . | TGTGCCAGCAGCCGGACAGGGGGAGAGCCCCAGCATTTT | CASSRTGGEPQHF
TRBJ2-5 | . | TRBV7-3 | . | TGTGCCAGCAGCCCCATTCGCGGAATACAAGAGACCCAGTACTTC | CASSPIRGIQETQYF
TRBJ2-3 | TRBD1 | TRBV19 | . | TGTGCCAGTAGTATACACAGGGGGGCCACAGATACGCAGTATTTT | CASSIHRGATDTQYF
TRBJ1-5 | . | TRBV7-9 | few | TGTGCCAGCAGCTGGCGACTGGGTGCGGGTCAGCCCCAGCATTTT | CASSWRLGAGQPQHF
TRBJ2-7 | TRBD1 | TRBV7-2 | . | TGTGCCAGCAGCAGGGGACAGGGGAACTACGAGCAGTACTTC | CASSRGQGNYEQYF
TRBJ1-5 | . | TRBV27 | once | TGTGCCAGCAGTTTATCCTTGGGGGCCGGCAATCAGCCCCAGCATTTT | CASSLSLGAGNQPQHF
TRBJ1-6 | . | TRBV6-5 | . | TGTGCCAGCGTTATTCGACAGAGCGATTCACCCCTCCACTTT | CASVIRQSDSPLHF
TRBJ1-1 | TRBD1 | TRBV28 | . | TGTGCCAGCACCTTTTTGACAGGGGGCGATAAGAACACTGAAGCTTTCTTT | CASTFLTGGDKNTEAFF
TRBJ1-1 | TRBD1 | TRBV24-1 | . | TGTGCCACCAGTGAGACAGGGGAGACTGAAGCTTTCTTT | CATSETGETEAFF
TRBJ2-1 | . | TRBV14 | few | TGTGCCAGCAGCCCCCCCACGAACAGGGACAATGAGCAGTTCTTC | CASSPPTNRDNEQFF
TRBJ2-3 | . | TRBV18 | . | TGTGCCAGCTCCAGAACTTCAGGGCAGAACACAGATACGCAGTATTTT | CASSRTSGQNTDTQYF
TRBJ2-3 | TRBD1 | TRBV30 | . | TGTGCCTGGAGCGACAGGGACACAGATACGCAGTATTTT | CAWSDRDTDTQYF
TRBJ2-3 | . | TRBV30 | . | TGTGCCTGGAGTGTATCCGCAGATACGCAGTATTTT | CAWSVSADTQYF
TRBJ1-2 | TRBD1 | TRBV5-1 | . | TGCGCCAGCAGATGGGACAGCTCCTATGGCTACACCTTC | CASRWDSSYGYTF
TRBJ2-7 | TRBD2 | TRBV6-2/TRBV6-3 | . | TGTGCCAGCATCCCAGGAGCGGGGGGGAATTCCTACGAGCAGTACTTC | CASIPGAGGNSYEQYF
TRBJ1-5 | TRBD1 | TRBV20-1 | . | TGCAGTGCTAGTCAGGGGGCTAGCAATCAGCCCCAGCATTTT | CSASQGASNQPQHF
TRBJ2-5 | . | TRBV30 | . | TGTGCCTGGAGCGAGGACTTCCAAGAGACCCAGTACTTC | CAWSEDFQETQYF
TRBJ2-1 | TRBD2 | TRBV7-3 | once | TGTGCCAGCAGCTCCGGACTAGCGGGATACAATGAGCAGTTCTTC | CASSSGLAGYNEQFF
TRBJ1-1 | . | TRBV7-9 | . | TGTGCCAGCAGCTTAGCGCTAAATTCCGCTGAAGCTTTCTTT | CASSLALNSAEAFF
TRBJ2-3 | TRBD2 | TRBV30 | . | TGTGCCTGGAGGCCGACTAGCGGGAGAAGTTTTAGGGCAGATACGCAGTATTTT | CAWRPTSGRSFRADTQYF
TRBJ2-7 | TRBD1 | TRBV19 | . | TGTGCCAGTAGTCCCGGACAGGGTCTCTACGAGCAGTACTTC | CASSPGQGLYEQYF
TRBJ1-2 | TRBD1 | TRBV10-3 | . | TGTGCCATCAGTGCTTTGGGGACAGGGGCGAATGGCTACACCTTC | CAISALGTGANGYTF
TRBJ2-7 | . | TRBV5-1 | . | TGCGCCAGCAGCTTGGAGCGGAGGGGCGGAGACTACGAGCAGTACTTC | CASSLERRGGDYEQYF
TRBJ1-5 | . | TRBV19 | . | TGTGCCAGTAGTTCCATGCGGCAACACTCGGAAGACCAGCCCCAGCATTTT | CASSSMRQHSEDQPQHF
TRBJ2-2 | TRBD1 | TRBV19 | . | TGTGCCAGTAGTATCCCCACAGGGGACCTTCACCGGATAGGCACCGGGGAGCTGTTTTTT | CASSIPTGDLHRIGTGELFF
TRBJ1-5 | TRBD1 | TRBV12-3/TRBV12-4 | . | TGTGCCAGCAGTGGGACAGACAATCAGCCCCAGCATTTT | CASSGTDNQPQHF
TRBJ1-1 | . | TRBV7-3 | . | TGTGCCAGCAGCTCCGGAGGGGCCGACACTGAAGCTTTCTTT | CASSSGGADTEAFF
TRBJ1-2 | TRBD1 | TRBV29-1 | few | TGCAGCGTGGTCCGGGACAGGGGTGGCTATGGCTACACCTTC | CSVVRDRGGYGYTF
TRBJ1-2 | TRBD1 | TRBV28 | once | TGTGCCAGCAGTTTTGTTCACAGGGGGCAAGACTACACCTTC | CASSFVHRGQDYTF
TRBJ1-1 | . | TRBV25-1 | . | TGTGCCAGCAATTTACAGGGTGACACTGAAGCTTTCTTT | CASNLQGDTEAFF